This TCR beta chain was identified during a study of Ad26.COV2.S vaccination and SARS-CoV-2 variants. Sequencing used immunoSEQ multiplex PCR; TCRdb keeps in-frame clones, though not all of them. This table has 410,000 or so clones, 92% appearing once. This sample's treatment: 15 to 20 received Ad26.COV2.S at low or high dose, single or two shots; roughly five received placebo; per-sample allocation not given. Vaccine and placebo recipients were sampled on day 63 after the first injection. This CDR3 is built from 15 residues. The V end was cut by 4 bases, the J end by 0 bases, with 13 bases between. Germline V CDR1 and CDR2: MDHEN, SYDVKM. Of note for this clone: Its antigen is currently unknown.

Study findings and constraints: Vaccinated individuals (as opposed to placebo recipients) had higher spike-specific TCR breadth.

The sequence came from a person aged 18-65 years who received the Ad26.COV2.S COVID-19 vaccine or a placebo. V is TRBV28 and J is TRBJ2-7; D might be TRBD2 (7 bases). The source material was peripheral blood, sampled in a trial of Ad26.COV2.S vaccine versus placebo. The CDR3 bases are TGTGCCAGCAGTTCTCCGGGGGGACACTCCTACGAGCAGTACTTC. Translating gives CASSSPGGHSYEQYF. The full variable domain, its missing parts supplied by reference TRBV28 and TRBJ2-7, is DVKVTQSSRYLVKRTGEKVFLECVQDMDHENMFWYRQDPGLGLRLIYFSYDVKMKEKGDIPEGYSVSREKKERFSLILESASTNQTSMYLCASSSPGGHSYEQYFGPGTRLTVT.